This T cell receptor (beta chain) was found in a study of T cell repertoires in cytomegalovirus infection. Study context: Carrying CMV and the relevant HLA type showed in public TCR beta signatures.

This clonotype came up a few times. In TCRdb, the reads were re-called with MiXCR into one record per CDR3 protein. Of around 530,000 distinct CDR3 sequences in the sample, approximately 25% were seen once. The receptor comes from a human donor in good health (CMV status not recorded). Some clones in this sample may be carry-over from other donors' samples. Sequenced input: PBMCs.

In DNA, the CDR3 is TGCGCCAGCAGCCAAGAGGAGTTTGGAGATTCACCCCTCCACTTT. The encoded protein is CASSQEEFGDSPLHF. The chain recombines TRBV4-1 with TRBJ1-6; no definite D call. V gave up 0 bases and J gave up 8 bases, with 11 bases separating them. Germline V gene sequence: CDR1 MGHRA, CDR2 YSYEKL. The CDR3 extends over 15 amino acids.